This TCR beta chain was sequenced in a study of cytomegalovirus exposure and HLA in healthy donors. About the research overall: The roughly 120 validation repertoires, a later analysis reported, used the same platform as the 700 or so repertoires from the first cohort. General study points: Researchers reported that a few CMV-associated chains were confirmed in vitro as CMV antigen-specific. It was 150 or so TCR beta chains that were listed as cytomegalovirus-associated. One later analysis, an examination of the 120 or so validation repertoires, found that first-cohort TCR clusters tended to co-occur in them.

Worth noting for this clone: Its cognate antigen is unknown.

Trimming stripped 4 bases from V and 0 bases from J, with 10 bases between. From germline, CDR1 is SQVTM and CDR2 ANQGSEA. CDR3 length equals 14 residues. This table comes from immunoSEQ multiplex PCR, and its TCRdb copy is limited to in-frame clones, with some not included. The repertoire holds 100,000 to 150,000 clones, around 94% seen once, with over 1% in the top ten. The receptor was derived from a woman aged 18-29 years in good health and CMV-seronegative. This chain connects TRBV29-1 to TRBJ1-5; no clear D. The material sequenced was PBMCs. Here the CDR3 DNA reads TGCAGCGTTGTCGGTTACGGTAGCAATCAGCCCCAGCATTTT. It specifies CSVVGYGSNQPQHF.